This T cell receptor (beta chain) is drawn from a study of CD8+ T cells in alopecia areata. General study points: Lesional scalp displayed greater clonality than normal scalp, most notably in alopecia totalis/universalis. A large proportion of expanded lesional clones were detected persisting in scalp and blood during tofacitinib.

TCR sequencing used cDNA made by reverse transcription of extracted RNA. Assay used: immunoSEQ multiplex PCR; TCRdb lists only in-frame clones, some missing. The table records 150,000 to 200,000 clones, less than 70% of them present only once. As for treatment: oral pan-JAK inhibitor, 5-10 mg twice daily. Patients with alopecia areata provided lesional scalp punch biopsies as well as peripheral blood. The researchers isolated CD4+ and CD8+ T cells from PBMCs by sorting. Germline V gene lookup returns CDR1 SGHRS and CDR2 YFSETQ. CDR3 length equals 15 residues. V was pared by 2 bases and J by 1 base, with 4 bases of the junction left unmatched. As concerns this clone: The antigen is unknown.

The clonotype comes from a human donor with alopecia areata. The sample was CD4+ T cells sorted from blood, taken between weeks 49 and 50, from a patient treated with tofacitinib. This chain uses TRBV5-1 with TRBJ1-1, with 8 bases fitting TRBD1. CDR3 residues: CASSLSGTGNTEAFF. CDR3 nucleotides: TGCGCCAGCAGCTTATCCGGGACAGGGAACACTGAAGCTTTCTTT.